The sequence of this T cell receptor (beta chain) was determined in a study of early T cells in non-severe SARS-CoV-2 infection. Study-wide context: Sequencing used unsorted whole-blood bulk RNA, so chains lack pairing.

Unique molecular identifiers tagged individual cDNA molecules. TCRdb fed the 5' RACE reads into MiXCR, producing one record per CDR3 protein. The data hold 100,000 to 150,000 distinct CDR3 sequences, with more than 12% observed a single time. From germline, CDR1 is SGHTA and CDR2 FQGNSA. V lost 1 base, J lost 2 bases, and 7 bases lay in between. The length of the CDR3 is 14 residues. Sample: whole blood. This sequence joins TRBV7-2 and TRBJ2-3; D is uncertain. The sequence was collected from an adult who was a healthcare worker with PCR-confirmed SARS-CoV-2 infection or an uninfected control (not recorded which). CDR3 DNA sequence: TGTGCCAGCAGCTTAGTAGAGGTCACAGATACGCAGTATTTT. Its protein is CASSLVEVTDTQYF.